Each of the 23 T cell receptor beta chains below was sequenced from the same sample in a study of blood T cell repertoires in COVID-19. Repertoires were generated with immunoSEQ multiplex PCR, while TCRdb's copy carries only in-frame clones and drops some. The sample contains some 170,000 clones, approximately 83% of which appear only once. Sample: peripheral blood. These receptors were taken from a woman aged 40 to 55 with COVID-19, enrolled during active disease.

This rearrangement joins TRBV10-1 to TRBJ2-2; 7 bases line up with TRBD2. J lost 2 bases, V lost 10 bases, and 7 bases had no gene match. The CDR3 runs 14 residues. Per germline, CDR1 WNHNN and CDR2 SYGVQD (reference sequence). This CDR3 is CAIARETNTGELFF. For the CDR3, the DNA is TGCGCCATCGCGCGGGAGACCAACACCGGGGAGCTGTTTTTT.

The V gene is TRBV3-1 (or the pseudogene TRBV3-2), the J gene TRBJ2-1, with 7 bases aligning to TRBD2. The V gene end was trimmed by 6 bases and the J gene end by 4 bases; junction bases not matched to a gene: 9. Germline loops: CDR1 LGHDT, CDR2 YNNKEL (reference sequence). The CDR3 totals 15 residues. The chain's CDR3 is CASSHSGLGYNEQFF. The CDR3 DNA sequence: TGTGCCAGCAGTCATAGCGGGCTCGGATACAATGAGCAGTTCTTC.

The rearrangement links TRBV19 to TRBJ1-5; 8 nucleotides agree with TRBD1. CDR1 and CDR2 (germline): LNHDA, SQIVND (reference sequence). CDR3 length equals 15 residues. V lost 6 bases and J lost 0; bases outside the gene matches: 4. The CDR3 here is CASSRTGLSNQPQHF. CDR3 bases: TGTGCCAGTAGCAGGACAGGGCTTAGCAATCAGCCCCAGCATTTT.

The chain has TRBV29-1 and TRBJ1-5; weak D call: TRBD1 (6 bases). Trimming removed 6 bases at V and 4 bases at J, with 13 bases between. This CDR3 region has 13 residues. Per germline, CDR1 SQVTM and CDR2 ANQGSEA. CDR3 residues: CSVWTDFNQPQHF. CDR3 bases: TGCAGCGTCTGGACAGATTTTAATCAGCCCCAGCATTTT.

This sequence joins TRBV7-3 and TRBJ2-1; TRBD1 might be the D (6 bases). CDR3 length: 14 amino acids. CDR1 is SGHTA, CDR2 FQGTGA, per germline. The V gene lost 1 base and the J gene lost 7 bases, with 11 bases spanning the gap. The CDR3 protein is CASSLKGGGNEQFF. The CDR3 nucleotides read TGTGCCAGCAGCTTAAAAGGGGGTGGAAATGAGCAGTTCTTC.

This chain uses TRBV28 with TRBJ1-1, with 9 positions matching TRBD1. The V gene end was trimmed by 1 base and the J gene end by 9 bases; junction bases not matched to a gene: 9. Germline V gene data show CDR1 as MDHEN and CDR2 as SYDVKM. The CDR3 is 15 residues long. This CDR3 is CASSLSGTGSLKAFF. DNA of the CDR3: TGTGCCAGCAGTTTATCCGGGACAGGGAGTTTGAAAGCTTTCTTT.

The chain recombines TRBV7-9 with TRBJ1-2; unclear D gene. CDR1 is SEHNR, CDR2 FQNEAQ, per germline (reference sequence). There are 13 residues in the CDR3. Deletions cut 8 bases from V and 1 base from J, with 11 bases between. CDR3: CASLAGGNYGYTF. CDR3 in DNA: TGTGCCAGCTTGGCAGGTGGTAACTATGGCTACACCTTC.

This clone was picked up a small number of times. V and J are TRBV4-1 and TRBJ1-2, with TRBD1 identical over 7 bases. Germline CDR1 MGHRA, CDR2 YSYEKL. CDR3 size: 14 residues. V lost 1 base and J lost 3; bases outside the gene matches: 2. The DNA of the CDR3 is TGCGCCAGCAGCCAAGGGGACAGCTACTATGGCTACACCTTC. It translates to CASSQGDSYYGYTF.

The chain uses TRBV28 and TRBJ1-2; 8 positions match TRBD1. There are 17 residues in the CDR3. The V gene's germline CDR1 is MDHEN and CDR2 SYDVKM. Unmatched junction bases numbered 17, after V lost 7 bases and J lost 4 bases. CDR3 bases: TGTGCCAGCAAATCCCCAACAGGGGGTTTTTTCGGCTATGGCTACACCTTC. It is translated as CASKSPTGGFFGYGYTF.

This clone was recorded once. This chain connects TRBV12-3 or TRBV12-4 to TRBJ1-2; no reliable D call. The CDR3 is made up of 11 amino acids. CDR3 in amino acids: CAQRQYYGYTF. The CDR3 nucleotides read TGTGCTCAGCGGCAGTATTATGGCTACACCTTC.

This clone turned up a few times. The chain joins TRBV7-2 to TRBJ2-2, with D uncertain. CDR3 length: 13 residues. CDR1 is SGHTA, CDR2 FQGNSA, per germline. V was cut by 2 bases and J by 4 bases, with 5 bases left in between. CDR3 nucleotide sequence: TGTGCCAGCAGCTTATCCGGCACCGGGGAGCTGTTTTTT. This codes for CASSLSGTGELFF.

This clone was seen once. The chain is built from TRBV11-2 and TRBJ1-2, with TRBD1 matching over 9 bases. The CDR3 runs 15 residues. Unmatched junction bases numbered 12, after V lost 5 bases and J lost 8 bases. CDR1 and CDR2 (germline): SGHAT, FQNNGV. Here the CDR3 DNA reads TGTGCCAGCAGCCTAAGGACAGGGGCTGTGGGGGGCTACACCTTC. This sequence encodes CASSLRTGAVGGYTF.

This clone has only one observation. The rearrangement links TRBV2 to TRBJ1-2; D may be TRBD1 (5 bases). The CDR3 has 14 amino acids. Between the trimmed V and J ends, which lost 5 bases and 8 bases, there was a span of 18 bases. CDR1 SNHLY and CDR2 FYNNEI come from the germline V gene. The DNA of the CDR3 is TGTGCCAGCAGTCCAGGGAAGGGTCTTGGGGGCTACACCTTC. Protein product: CASSPGKGLGGYTF.

The J gene is TRBJ1-1, the V gene TRBV11-2, with D perhaps TRBD1 (6 bases). The CDR3 is made up of 15 amino acids. V was pared by 6 bases and J by 6 bases, with 20 bases between. Germline V CDR1 and CDR2: SGHAT, FQNNGV. For the CDR3, the DNA is TGTGCCAGCAGACCTCAACAGGGAACGAGGGCTGAAGCTTTCTTT. This gives the protein CASRPQQGTRAEAFF.

This clone came up once. This chain links TRBV29-1 with TRBJ2-7, with D perhaps TRBD1 (6 bases). The CDR3 contains 13 residues. Germline CDR1 and CDR2: SQVTM and ANQGSEA. The V and J ends lost 7 bases and 4 bases respectively, with 17 bases between them. DNA of the CDR3: TGCAGCGGAATAACAGGGATGGGATACGAGCAGTACTTC. It encodes CSGITGMGYEQYF.

This chain links TRBV7-6 with TRBJ2-1; D is possibly TRBD1 (7 bases). The CDR3 extends over 14 amino acids. V was pared by 2 bases and J by 13 bases, with 18 bases between. CDR1 SGHVS and CDR2 FNYEAQ come from the germline V gene. CDR3 bases: TGTGCCAGCAGCTTACCGGCCGGGAGAGGGGGCCAGTTCTTC. This sequence encodes CASSLPAGRGGQFF.

The chain uses TRBV28 and TRBJ2-1, with a tentative D call TRBD1 (6 bases). Germline V lookup: CDR1 MDHEN, CDR2 SYDVKM. With 7 bases removed from V and 0 bases from J, the gap between germline ends came to 13 bases. The CDR3 spans 15 residues. The CDR3: CASTFRGSSYNEQFF. Here the CDR3 DNA reads TGTGCCAGCACTTTTAGGGGGAGCTCCTACAATGAGCAGTTCTTC.

The genes are TRBV28 and TRBJ1-2; tentative D call: TRBD1 (5 bases). V shed 4 bases and J shed 1 base, with 13 bases lying between them. The germline CDR1 and CDR2 sequences are MDHEN and SYDVKM. This CDR3 spans 15 amino acids. CDR3 sequence (DNA): TGTGCCAGCAGTTCCCCCCCGACAGTTAACTATGGCTACACCTTC. Protein sequence: CASSSPPTVNYGYTF.

The rearrangement uses TRBV9 and TRBJ1-1; 8 nucleotides align to TRBD1. CDR3 length equals 15 residues. Per germline, CDR1 SGDLS and CDR2 YYNGEE. With 0 bases clipped from V and 1 base from J, the junction kept 2 bases outside the gene matches. In nucleotides, the CDR3 is TGTGCCAGCAGCGTAGATGGGACAGGGAACACTGAAGCTTTCTTT. It is translated as CASSVDGTGNTEAFF.

V usage is TRBV9 and J usage is TRBJ2-1; D perhaps matches TRBD2 (6 bases). The CDR3 consists of 16 residues. CDR1 and CDR2 (germline): SGDLS, YYNGEE. V shed 0 bases and J shed 0 bases, with 10 bases lying between them. CDR3 region: CASSVDGGSSYNEQFF. CDR3 nucleotide sequence: TGTGCCAGCAGCGTAGATGGGGGGAGCTCCTACAATGAGCAGTTCTTC.

The chain combines TRBV10-2 with TRBJ1-4; 10 nucleotides align to TRBD1. This CDR3 region has 16 residues. Germline-derived CDR1 and CDR2 are WSHSY and SAAADI. Unmatched junction bases numbered 9, after V lost 6 bases and J lost 5 bases. CDR3 sequence (DNA): TGCGCCAGCAGCCAACGACAGGGGGCGCTGAATGAAAAACTGTTTTTT. It encodes CASSQRQGALNEKLFF.

The V call is TRBV3-1 (or the pseudogene TRBV3-2), the J call TRBJ2-5; 11 bases fit TRBD2. The germline CDR1 and CDR2 sequences are LGHDT and YNNKEL (reference sequence). After removal of 4 bases from V and 0 bases from J, the junction contained 4 bases not matched to a gene. The CDR3 sequence is 16 residues long. CDR3 DNA sequence: TGTGCCAGCAGCCGGACTAGCGGGTTTTACCAAGAGACCCAGTACTTC. Protein sequence: CASSRTSGFYQETQYF.

Ten or more counts support this clone. The V call is TRBV5-1, the J call TRBJ2-3, with D possibly TRBD2 on 5 matching bases. CDR1 and CDR2 from the germline V gene are SGHRS and YFSETQ. The V end was cut by 0 bases, the J end by 5 bases, with 13 bases between. This CDR3 comprises 15 residues. The CDR3 DNA sequence: TGCGCCAGCAGCTTGGTGGGTGGGAGCGGAGATACGCAGTATTTT. Residues: CASSLVGGSGDTQYF. Full variable domain (remainder filled in from reference TRBV5-1 and TRBJ2-3): KAGVTQTPRYLIKTRGQQVTLSCSPISGHRSVSWYQQTPGQGLQFLFEYFSETQRNKGNFPGRFSGRQFSNSRSEMNVSTLELGDSALYLCASSLVGGSGDTQYFGPGTRLTVL.